The TCR beta chain under discussion was sequenced for a study of patients and donors after allogeneic stem cell transplantation. Each CDR3 protein gets one entry after TCRdb re-called the RT-PCR reads with MiXCR. The table records about a million distinct CDR3 sequences, 18% of them present only once. The CDR3 runs to 14 residues. Germline V CDR1 and CDR2: MNHEY, SVGAGI. V shed 2 bases and J shed 4 bases, with 11 bases lying between them. This clonotype was observed a handful of times. Sequencing was carried out using blood, either unsorted or a sorted T cell fraction (not recorded which). The chain joins TRBV6-5 to TRBJ1-2; weak D call: TRBD1 (5 bases). The TCR originated in a human donor who was either an allogeneic HSCT recipient or a stem cell or donor lymphocyte infusion donor (not recorded which). It is not recorded whose cells these are; they may come from a transplant donor. CDR3 in DNA: TGTGCCAGCAGTTACAAGGGACGGTTCTATGGCTACACCTTC. Protein sequence: CASSYKGRFYGYTF.